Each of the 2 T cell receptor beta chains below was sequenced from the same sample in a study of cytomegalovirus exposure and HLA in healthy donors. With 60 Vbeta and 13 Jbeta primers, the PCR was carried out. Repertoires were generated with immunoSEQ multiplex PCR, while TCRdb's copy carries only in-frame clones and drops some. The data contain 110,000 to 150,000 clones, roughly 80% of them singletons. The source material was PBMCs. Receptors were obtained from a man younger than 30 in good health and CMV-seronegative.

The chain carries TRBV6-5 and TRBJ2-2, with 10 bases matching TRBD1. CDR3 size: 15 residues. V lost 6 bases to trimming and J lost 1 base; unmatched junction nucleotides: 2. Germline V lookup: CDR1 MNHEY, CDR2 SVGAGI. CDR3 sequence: CASRGTGENTGELFF. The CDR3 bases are TGTGCCAGCAGGGGGACAGGGGAGAACACCGGGGAGCTGTTTTTT.

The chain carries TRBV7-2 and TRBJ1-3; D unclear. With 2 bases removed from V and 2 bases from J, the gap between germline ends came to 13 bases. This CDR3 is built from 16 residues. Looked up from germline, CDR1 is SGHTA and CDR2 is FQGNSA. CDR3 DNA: TGTGCCAGCAGCTTACCGCCAGGCTCGCCTGGAAACACCATATATTTT. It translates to CASSLPPGSPGNTIYF.